Shown below are 23 T cell receptor beta chains from a single sample sequenced in a study of neurological immune-mediated disorders. TCRdb ran MiXCR on the 5' RACE reads and lists one entry per CDR3 protein. The data show 55,000 to 70,000 distinct CDR3 sequences, with roughly an eighth seen just once and 1.5% to 2% held by the top ten. Sequencing was carried out using PBMCs. These receptors were collected from a man in his sixties in good health.

The table lists this clonotype with many counts. This rearrangement joins TRBV7-9 to TRBJ1-1; no reliable D call. V gave up 4 bases and J gave up 0 bases, with 12 bases separating them. This CDR3 has 15 amino acids. The germline V gene has CDR1 SEHNR and CDR2 FQNEAQ (reference sequence). For the CDR3, the DNA is TGTGCCAGCAGCTCGGGAACCCTCATGAACACTGAAGCTTTCTTT. Protein product: CASSSGTLMNTEAFF.

This clonotype was seen repeatedly, ten times or more. The V call is TRBV6-5, the J call TRBJ2-3; TRBD2 agrees at 7 bases. The germline V gene has CDR1 MNHEY and CDR2 SVGAGI. The CDR3 totals 15 residues. The J segment lost 4 bases and the V segment lost 5 bases, leaving 9 bases of the junction unmatched. The CDR3 spells CASSLLASRADTQYF. The CDR3 DNA is TGTGCCAGCAGTCTACTAGCGTCCCGGGCAGATACGCAGTATTTT.

The sample holds many counts of this clonotype. In DNA, the CDR3 is TGTGCCAGCAGCCAGACCCGAATCGGGCTCTATGGCTACACCTTC. This codes for CASSQTRIGLYGYTF. This chain uses TRBV27 with TRBJ1-2; D gene unclear. Germline lookup yields CDR1 MNHEY and CDR2 SMNVEV (reference sequence). V was cut by 6 bases and J by 4 bases, with 18 bases left in between. There are 15 residues in the CDR3.

This clonotype appeared many times. V and J are TRBV28 and TRBJ2-5; 10 nucleotides agree with TRBD2. The junction had 5 bases not matched to a gene; V was cut back by 3 bases and J by 1 base. This CDR3 has 16 residues. The germline gives CDR1 MDHEN, CDR2 SYDVKM. CDR3 sequence reads: CASSFGVAGGQETQYF. The CDR3 DNA sequence: TGTGCCAGCAGTTTCGGCGTAGCGGGGGGCCAAGAGACCCAGTACTTC.

Regarding this clonotype: Its ends do not fully match the called genes, so a read error is possible. The chain links TRBV27 to TRBJ2-3, with D hard to call. CDR1 and CDR2 (germline): MNHEY, SMNVEV (reference sequence). CDR3 length: 17 amino acids. CDR3 residues: CASSTAGGALVSDTQYF. In DNA form, the CDR3 reads TGTGCCAGCAGCACCGCAGGTGGCGCGTTGGTTTCGGATACACAGTATTTT.

This clonotype occurred many times. The J gene is TRBJ2-4, the V gene TRBV7-2; D unresolved. The germline V gene encodes CDR1 SGHTA and CDR2 FQGNSA. V dropped 0 bases and J dropped 8 bases, with 5 bases sitting between them. The CDR3 has 12 amino acids. CDR3 in DNA: TGTGCCAGCAGCTTAGCCTCGGACATTCAGTACTTC. Residues: CASSLASDIQYF.

This clonotype was counted many times. At one end, the junction sequence differs from germline, possibly due to a read error. The gene calls are TRBV6-1 and TRBJ1-5; unclear D gene. This CDR3 region has 12 residues. Germline V gives CDR1 MNHNS, CDR2 SASEGT. DNA of the CDR3: TGTGCCAGCAGTGCCCTTGGAGGACTCCTCTTTTTT. Amino acids: CASSALGGLLFF.

This clonotype was found many times. The V and J genes are TRBV3-1 and TRBJ1-1; TRBD1 is a possible D gene (5 bases). The CDR3 sequence is 15 residues long. V was pared by 7 bases and J by 2 bases, with 17 bases between. Germline CDR1 reads LGHDT; CDR2 reads YNNKEL (reference sequence). In DNA form, the CDR3 reads TGTGCCAGCAACGAACGGGGCGGCCGCAACACTGAAGCTTTCTTT. It is translated as CASNERGGRNTEAFF.

The chain uses TRBV7-9 and TRBJ2-1; a weak D match, TRBD2 (6 bases). The CDR3 length is 12 residues. V dropped 5 bases and J dropped 7 bases, with 9 bases sitting between them. Germline CDR1 and CDR2: SEHNR and FQNEAQ (reference sequence). This chain's CDR3 is CASSTAGNEQFF. DNA for the CDR3: TGTGCCAGCAGCACCGCGGGGAATGAGCAGTTCTTC.

This clonotype has a count of ten or more. V usage is TRBV5-4 and J usage is TRBJ1-2; possibly TRBD1 for D (6 bases). Germline CDR1 reads SGHNT; CDR2 reads YYREEE (reference sequence). Trimming stripped 1 base from V and 4 bases from J, with 17 bases between. The CDR3 extends over 16 amino acids. CDR3 nucleotides: TGTGCCAGCAGCTTGAGGGAGACAGGAAGGGGCTATGGCTACACCTTC. Its translation is CASSLRETGRGYGYTF.

This clonotype was found many times. CDR3 nucleotide sequence: TGTGCCAGCAGCCCCCGTGGGGGCACCGGGGAGCTGTTTTTT. Residues: CASSPRGGTGELFF. J is TRBJ2-2 and V is TRBV7-3; D could derive from TRBD1 or TRBD2 (5 bases each). The CDR3 length is 14 residues. Trimming removed 5 bases from V and 4 bases from J, with 11 bases in between. CDR1 and CDR2 from the germline V gene are SGHTA and FQGTGA.

This clonotype was seen ten or more times. The chain couples TRBV5-5 to TRBJ2-7; D not resolved. Trimming took off 3 bases at V and 4 bases at J, with 14 bases between the two ends. The CDR3 has 14 residues. Germline-derived CDR1 and CDR2 are SGHKS and YYEKEE (reference sequence). DNA for the CDR3: TGTGCCAGCAGCTCGGACGGATATCCTTACGAGCAGTACTTC. Protein sequence: CASSSDGYPYEQYF.

A few counts support this clonotype. This chain links TRBV10-3 with TRBJ1-5; 9 positions agree with TRBD1. The germline V gene encodes CDR1 ENHRY and CDR2 SYGVKD. J was trimmed by 6 bases and V by 4 bases; bases with no gene match: 4. The CDR3 loop spans 14 amino acids. The CDR3 DNA reads as TGTGCCATCAGTGGGGACAGGGAGGCTCAGCCCCAGCATTTT. It translates to CAISGDREAQPQHF.

This clonotype occurred many times. The rearrangement uses TRBV24-1 and TRBJ2-3; D remains ambiguous. This CDR3 comprises 13 residues. V was trimmed by 5 bases and J by 6 bases, leaving 11 bases between them. Germline assignment: CDR1 KGHDR and CDR2 SFDVKD. CDR3: CATSAHPKDTQYF. The CDR3 nucleotides read TGTGCCACCAGTGCACACCCCAAGGATACGCAGTATTTT.

This clonotype was seen ten or more times. Here the CDR3 reads CASSLMGHVYGYTF. CDR3 bases: TGTGCCAGCAGCTTAATGGGACATGTATATGGCTACACCTTC. The chain recombines TRBV7-2 with TRBJ1-2, with a tentative D call TRBD1 (6 bases). Germline-derived CDR1 and CDR2 are SGHTA and FQGNSA. The CDR3 spans 14 residues. Trimming cost V 2 bases and J 5 bases, with 12 bases left between them.

This clonotype was recorded many times. This chain joins TRBV2 and TRBJ1-1; TRBD1 matches at 8 bases. V lost 7 bases and J lost 3; bases outside the gene matches: 13. The CDR3 has 16 residues. CDR1 and CDR2 (germline): SNHLY, FYNNEI. The CDR3 reads CASKKIQGDRYTEAFF. DNA of the CDR3: TGTGCCAGCAAGAAAATTCAGGGGGACAGGTACACTGAAGCTTTCTTT.

This clonotype has a count of ten or more. J is TRBJ1-2 and V is TRBV20-1; a possible D gene is TRBD1 (5 bases). V was pared by 5 bases and J by 3 bases, with 19 bases between. This CDR3 has 15 residues. Germline lookup yields CDR1 DFQATT and CDR2 SNEGSKA (reference sequence). The CDR3 spells CSAPGTGFGDYGYTF. The CDR3 nucleotides read TGCAGTGCTCCCGGGACCGGCTTCGGAGACTATGGCTACACCTTC.

In this sample, this clonotype turned up a few times. The V call is TRBV28, the J call TRBJ1-4; unclear D gene. CDR1 MDHEN and CDR2 SYDVKM come from the germline V gene. There are 14 residues in the CDR3. V lost 5 bases and J 6 bases, leaving 13 bases between the germline ends. In DNA form, the CDR3 reads TGTGCCAGCAGTCTCACCCACTCGGATGAAAAACTGTTTTTT. Protein sequence: CASSLTHSDEKLFF.

V is TRBV20-1 and J is TRBJ1-4; D unresolved. Germline V lookup: CDR1 DFQATT, CDR2 SNEGSKA (reference sequence). CDR3 length: 12 residues. V was pared by 5 bases and J by 5 bases, with 9 bases between. The CDR3 DNA sequence: TGCAGTGCTGAGCGAGGGAATGAAAAACTGTTTTTT. It is translated as CSAERGNEKLFF.

This clonotype has a count of ten or more. V gene TRBV4-3 combines with J gene TRBJ2-5; D is perhaps TRBD1 or TRBD2 (5 bases each). The V gene's germline CDR1 is LGHNA and CDR2 YSLEER. The CDR3 length is 15 residues. Trimming left V 4 bases short and J 2 bases short, with 14 bases between. The CDR3 sequence is CASSPGPIRQETQYF. The CDR3 DNA is TGCGCCAGCAGCCCGGGGCCTATACGACAAGAGACCCAGTACTTC.

There are many counts of this clonotype. V gene TRBV20-1 combines with J gene TRBJ1-2, with D unresolved. The CDR3 spans 14 residues. Germline lookup yields CDR1 DFQATT and CDR2 SNEGSKA (reference sequence). V was pared by 1 base and J by 2 bases, with 11 bases between. The CDR3 DNA is TGCAGTGCTAGAGCCCTGGCCGGAAACTATGGCTACACCTTC. Translating gives CSARALAGNYGYTF.

This clonotype was counted at least ten times. The V and J genes are TRBV14 and TRBJ2-5; TRBD1 might be the D (5 bases). The germline V gene has CDR1 SGHDN and CDR2 FVKESK. Deletions cut 0 bases from V and 4 bases from J, with 15 bases between. This CDR3 is built from 16 residues. CDR3 bases: TGTGCCAGCAGCCAAGATCGGCTTCAGGGTCTAGAGACCCAGTACTTC. It translates to CASSQDRLQGLETQYF.

This clonotype was picked up many times. The chain employs TRBV11-2 and TRBJ1-2, with D maybe TRBD1 (6 bases). This CDR3 has 14 residues. Trimming cost V 1 base and J 3 bases, with 9 bases left between them. Germline V gene lookup returns CDR1 SGHAT and CDR2 FQNNGV. CDR3 sequence: CASSLVGGDYGYTF. For the CDR3, the DNA is TGTGCCAGCAGCTTAGTAGGGGGGGACTATGGCTACACCTTC.